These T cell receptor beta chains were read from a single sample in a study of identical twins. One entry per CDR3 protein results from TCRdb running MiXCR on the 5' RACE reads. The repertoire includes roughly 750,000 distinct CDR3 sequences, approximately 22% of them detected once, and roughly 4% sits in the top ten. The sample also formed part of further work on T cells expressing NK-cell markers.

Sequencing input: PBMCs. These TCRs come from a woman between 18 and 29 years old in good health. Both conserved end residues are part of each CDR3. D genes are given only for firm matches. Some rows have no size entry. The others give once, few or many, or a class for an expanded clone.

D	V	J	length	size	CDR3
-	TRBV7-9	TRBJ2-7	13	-	CASSLVGSYEQNF
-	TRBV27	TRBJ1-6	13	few	CASSPLRESPLHF
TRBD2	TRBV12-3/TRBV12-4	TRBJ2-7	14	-	CASSQLAGHYEQYF
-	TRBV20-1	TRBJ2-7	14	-	CSARHTGRSYEQYF
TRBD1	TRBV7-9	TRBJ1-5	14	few	CASSLGDRGSPQHF
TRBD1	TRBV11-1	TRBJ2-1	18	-	CASSLGQGAPWSGNEQFF
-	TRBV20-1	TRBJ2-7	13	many	CSARLTGVSQQYF
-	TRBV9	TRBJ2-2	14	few	CASSVVVASGELFF
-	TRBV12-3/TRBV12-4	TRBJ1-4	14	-	CASRGGGLNEKLFF
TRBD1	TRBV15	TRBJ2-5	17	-	CATSRAWGTGGAETQYF
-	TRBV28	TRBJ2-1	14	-	CASSFQGRSDEQFF
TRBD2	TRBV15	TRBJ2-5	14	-	CATSTASGQETQYF
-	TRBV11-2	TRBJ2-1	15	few	CASSLVQGSYDEQFF
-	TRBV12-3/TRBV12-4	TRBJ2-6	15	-	CASSFSFTGANVLTF
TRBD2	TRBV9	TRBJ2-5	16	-	CASSAHLAGGQETQYF
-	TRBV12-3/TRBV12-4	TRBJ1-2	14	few	CASSFSARGHGYTF
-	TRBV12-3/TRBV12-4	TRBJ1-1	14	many	CASSLQLGNTEAFF
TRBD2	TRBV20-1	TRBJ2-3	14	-	CSAMIAGVTNTQYF
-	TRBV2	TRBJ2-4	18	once	CASSEGPTGPLAKNIQYF
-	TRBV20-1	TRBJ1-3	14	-	CSASRGSSGNTIYF
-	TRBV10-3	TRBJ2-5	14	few	CAISDRGGSETQYF
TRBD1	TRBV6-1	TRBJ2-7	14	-	CASRGRDRAHEQYF